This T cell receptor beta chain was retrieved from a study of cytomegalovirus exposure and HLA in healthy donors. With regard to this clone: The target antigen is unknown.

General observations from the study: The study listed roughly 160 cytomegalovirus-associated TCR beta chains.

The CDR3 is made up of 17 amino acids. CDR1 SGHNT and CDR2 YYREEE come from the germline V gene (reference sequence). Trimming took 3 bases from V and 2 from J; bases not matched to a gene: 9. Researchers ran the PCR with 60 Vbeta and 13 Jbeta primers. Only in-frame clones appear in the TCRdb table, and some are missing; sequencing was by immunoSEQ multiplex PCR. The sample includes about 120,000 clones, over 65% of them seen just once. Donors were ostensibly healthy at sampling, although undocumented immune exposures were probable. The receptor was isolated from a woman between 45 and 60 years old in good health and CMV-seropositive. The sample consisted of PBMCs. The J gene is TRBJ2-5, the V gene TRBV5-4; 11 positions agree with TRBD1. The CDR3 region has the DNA TGTGCCAGCAGCTGGTGGGACAGGGGGGCTACACAAGAGACCCAGTACTTC. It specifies CASSWWDRGATQETQYF.